This note documents a single T cell receptor beta chain sequence. Its target is not known. Researchers isolated CD4+ T cells once around 11 days of culture had elapsed. PCR showed that the person got SARS-CoV-2 infection at some point between March and December 2020. The cohort was immunized with two doses of either the BNT162b2 or mRNA-1273 vaccine. The source of the sample is a study of vaccination effects on CD4 cells after COVID-19. TCRdb's table, derived via immunoSEQ multiplex PCR, lists solely in-frame clones and lacks some. This sample has tens of thousands of clones; around 80% occur once, and the top ten carry 4.5% to 5.5%. Sequences were derived from CD4+ T cells from PBMCs cultured without peptide, sampled after COVID-19 vaccination. The sequence derives from a human donor who had a prior SARS-CoV-2 infection.

The CDR3 nucleotides read TGTGCCAGCAGTGACGGATCGGGACAGGGATCATATGGCTACACCTTC. It encodes CASSDGSGQGSYGYTF. The rearrangement links TRBV6-2 or TRBV6-3 to TRBJ1-2; 9 bases map to TRBD1. CDR1 is MNHEY, CDR2 SVGEGT, per germline. The CDR3 consists of 16 residues. With 5 bases clipped from V and 5 bases from J, the junction kept 12 bases outside the gene matches.